This T cell receptor (beta chain) was recovered during a study of blood T cell repertoires in COVID-19. Overall study context: The study drew acute and convalescent COVID-19 samples from the United States, Italy and Spain. In each case, the material was cDNA or gDNA derived from T cells, B-cell-depleted T cells, or PBMCs.

The protocol was immunoSEQ multiplex PCR, while the TCRdb copy is restricted to in-frame clones and leaves out a portion. The table has about 57,000 clones, roughly 80% seen once. Trimming cost V 3 bases and J 4 bases, with 15 bases left between them. The CDR3 has 16 amino acids. Germline CDR1 MDHEN, CDR2 SYDVKM. This TCR was sampled from a woman in her thirties or forties with acute COVID-19. This chain joins TRBV28 and TRBJ2-2; D ambiguous. The material sequenced was PBMCs or T cells enriched from blood (not recorded which). The chain's CDR3 is CASSFRVPAITGELFF. In DNA, the CDR3 is TGTGCCAGCAGTTTCCGCGTTCCCGCCATCACCGGGGAGCTGTTTTTT.